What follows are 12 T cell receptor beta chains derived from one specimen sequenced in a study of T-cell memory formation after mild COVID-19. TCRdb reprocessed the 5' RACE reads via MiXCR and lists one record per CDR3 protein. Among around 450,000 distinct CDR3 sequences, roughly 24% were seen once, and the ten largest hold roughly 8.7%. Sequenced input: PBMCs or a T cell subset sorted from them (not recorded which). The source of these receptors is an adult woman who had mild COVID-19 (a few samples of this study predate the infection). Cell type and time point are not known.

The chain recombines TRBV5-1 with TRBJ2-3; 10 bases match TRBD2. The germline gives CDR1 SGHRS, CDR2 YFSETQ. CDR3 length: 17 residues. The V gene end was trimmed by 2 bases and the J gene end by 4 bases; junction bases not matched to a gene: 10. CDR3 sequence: CASSFSKRGGGADTQYF. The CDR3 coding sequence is TGCGCCAGCAGCTTTTCCAAGCGGGGGGGCGGGGCAGATACGCAGTATTTT. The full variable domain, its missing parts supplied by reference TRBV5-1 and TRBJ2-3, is KAGVTQTPRYLIKTRGQQVTLSCSPISGHRSVSWYQQTPGQGLQFLFEYFSETQRNKGNFPGRFSGRQFSNSRSEMNVSTLELGDSALYLCASSFSKRGGGADTQYFGPGTRLTVL.

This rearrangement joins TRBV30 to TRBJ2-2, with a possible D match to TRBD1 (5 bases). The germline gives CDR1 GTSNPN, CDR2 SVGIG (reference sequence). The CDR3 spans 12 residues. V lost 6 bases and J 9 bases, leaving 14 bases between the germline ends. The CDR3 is CACQGNSRELFF. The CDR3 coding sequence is TGTGCCTGCCAGGGTAACTCCAGGGAGCTGTTTTTT.

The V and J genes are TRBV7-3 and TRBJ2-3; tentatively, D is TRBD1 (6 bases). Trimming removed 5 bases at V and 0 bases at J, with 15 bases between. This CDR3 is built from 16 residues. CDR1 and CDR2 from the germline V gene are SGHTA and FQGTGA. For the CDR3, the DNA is TGTGCCAGCAGCATTCTCGACAGGCATAGCACAGATACGCAGTATTTT. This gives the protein CASSILDRHSTDTQYF. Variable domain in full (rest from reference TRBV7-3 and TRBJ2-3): GAGVSQTPSNKVTEKGKYVELRCDPISGHTALYWYRQSLGQGPEFLIYFQGTGAADDSGLPNDRFFAVRPEGSVSTLKIQRTERGDSAVYLCASSILDRHSTDTQYFGPGTRLTVL.

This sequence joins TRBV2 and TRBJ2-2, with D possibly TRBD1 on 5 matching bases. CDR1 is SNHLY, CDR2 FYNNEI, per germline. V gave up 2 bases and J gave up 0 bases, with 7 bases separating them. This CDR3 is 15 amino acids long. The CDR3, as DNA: TGTGCCAGCAGTGAACAGGGATCGAACACCGGGGAGCTGTTTTTT. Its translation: CASSEQGSNTGELFF.

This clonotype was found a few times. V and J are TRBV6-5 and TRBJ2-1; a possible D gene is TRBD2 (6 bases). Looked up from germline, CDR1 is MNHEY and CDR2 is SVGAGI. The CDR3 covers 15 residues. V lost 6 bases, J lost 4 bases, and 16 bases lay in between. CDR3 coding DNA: TGTGCCAGCAGCCCTCGACTCGGACTATACAATGAGCAGTTCTTC. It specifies CASSPRLGLYNEQFF.

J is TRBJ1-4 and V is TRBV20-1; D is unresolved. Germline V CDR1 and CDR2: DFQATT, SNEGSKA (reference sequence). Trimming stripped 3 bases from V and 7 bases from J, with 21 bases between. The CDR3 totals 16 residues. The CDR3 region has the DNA TGCAGTGCTAGTAAGGTGACGCCCCTTAGCGGTGAAAAACTGTTTTTT. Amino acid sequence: CSASKVTPLSGEKLFF.

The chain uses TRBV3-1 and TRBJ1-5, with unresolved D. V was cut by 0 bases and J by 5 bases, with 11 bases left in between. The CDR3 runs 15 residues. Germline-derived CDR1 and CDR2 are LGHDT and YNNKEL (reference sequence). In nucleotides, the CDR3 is TGTGCCAGCAGCCAAGAGCCAGGACGGTATCAGCCCCAGCATTTT. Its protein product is CASSQEPGRYQPQHF. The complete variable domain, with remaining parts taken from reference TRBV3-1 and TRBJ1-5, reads DTAVSQTPKYLVTQMGNDKSIKCEQNLGHDTMYWYKQDSKKFLKIMFSYNNKELIINETVPNRFSPKSPDKAHLNLHINSLELGDSAVYFCASSQEPGRYQPQHFGDGTRLSIL.

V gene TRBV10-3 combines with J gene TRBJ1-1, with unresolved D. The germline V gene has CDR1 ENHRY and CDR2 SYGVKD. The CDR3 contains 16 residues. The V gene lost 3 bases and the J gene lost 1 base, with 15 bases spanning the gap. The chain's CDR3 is CAISDTPGRENTEAFF. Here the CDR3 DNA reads TGTGCCATCAGTGATACCCCCGGACGGGAGAACACTGAAGCTTTCTTT.

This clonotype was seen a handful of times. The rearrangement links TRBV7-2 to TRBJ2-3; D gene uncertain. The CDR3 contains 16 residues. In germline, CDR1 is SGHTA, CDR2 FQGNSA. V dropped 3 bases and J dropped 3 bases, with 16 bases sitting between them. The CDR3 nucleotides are TGTGCCAGCAGCTTTCGGGTCCGGGCGCGGACAGATACGCAGTATTTT. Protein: CASSFRVRARTDTQYF.

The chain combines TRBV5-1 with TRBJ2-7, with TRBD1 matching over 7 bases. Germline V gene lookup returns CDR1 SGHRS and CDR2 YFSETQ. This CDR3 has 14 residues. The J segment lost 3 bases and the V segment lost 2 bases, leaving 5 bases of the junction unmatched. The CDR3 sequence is CASSFGNRGYEQYF. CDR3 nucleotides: TGCGCCAGCAGCTTTGGGAACAGGGGCTACGAGCAGTACTTC. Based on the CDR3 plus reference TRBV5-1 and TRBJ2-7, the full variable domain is KAGVTQTPRYLIKTRGQQVTLSCSPISGHRSVSWYQQTPGQGLQFLFEYFSETQRNKGNFPGRFSGRQFSNSRSEMNVSTLELGDSALYLCASSFGNRGYEQYFGPGTRLTVT.

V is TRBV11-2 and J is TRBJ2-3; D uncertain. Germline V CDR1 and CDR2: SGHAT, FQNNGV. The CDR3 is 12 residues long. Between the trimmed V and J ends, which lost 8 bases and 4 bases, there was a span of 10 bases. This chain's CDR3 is CASAKDADTQYF. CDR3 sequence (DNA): TGTGCCAGCGCCAAGGATGCAGATACGCAGTATTTT.

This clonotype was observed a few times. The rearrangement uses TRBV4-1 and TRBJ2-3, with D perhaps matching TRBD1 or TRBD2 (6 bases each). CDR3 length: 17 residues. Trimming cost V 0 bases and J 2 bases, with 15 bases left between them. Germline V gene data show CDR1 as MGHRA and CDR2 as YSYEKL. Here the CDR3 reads CASSQDLNGGSTDTQYF. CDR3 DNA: TGCGCCAGCAGCCAAGATCTGAACGGGGGCTCCACAGATACGCAGTATTTT.